The clone carrying this TCR beta chain was detected only a few times. The source of the sample is a study of control samples from healthy donors and cancer patients. The CDR3 runs to 15 residues. V lost 0 bases and J lost 4; bases outside the gene matches: 4. CDR1 is MRHNA and CDR2 is SNTAGT in the germline V gene. Repertoires were generated with immunoSEQ multiplex PCR, while TCRdb's copy carries only in-frame clones and drops some. The sample records fewer than 60,000 clones, roughly 94% being singletons. V is TRBV6-4 and J is TRBJ2-3, with 7 nucleotides matching TRBD2. This clonotype was sampled from a man aged 25 to 45 in good health. The sequenced sample was blood. CDR3 in DNA: TGTGCCAGCAGTGACTCGTCGGGAGGTCCAGATACGCAGTATTTT. Its translation is CASSDSSGGPDTQYF.